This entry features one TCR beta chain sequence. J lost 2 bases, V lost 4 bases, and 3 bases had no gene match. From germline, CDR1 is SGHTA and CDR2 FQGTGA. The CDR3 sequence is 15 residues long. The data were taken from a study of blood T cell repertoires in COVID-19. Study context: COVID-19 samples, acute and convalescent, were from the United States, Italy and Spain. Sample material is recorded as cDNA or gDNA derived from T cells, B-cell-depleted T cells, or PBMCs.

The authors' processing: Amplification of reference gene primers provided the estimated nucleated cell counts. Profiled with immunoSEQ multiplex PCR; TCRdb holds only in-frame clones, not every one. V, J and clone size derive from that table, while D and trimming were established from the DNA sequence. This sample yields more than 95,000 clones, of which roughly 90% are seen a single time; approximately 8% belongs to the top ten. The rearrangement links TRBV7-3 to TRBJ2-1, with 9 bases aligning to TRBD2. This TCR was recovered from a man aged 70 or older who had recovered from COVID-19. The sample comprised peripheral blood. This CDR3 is CASSSASGAYNEQFF. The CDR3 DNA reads TGTGCCAGCAGCTCCGCTAGCGGGGCCTACAATGAGCAGTTCTTC.